The rows below give T cell receptor beta chains drawn from one sample of a study of T cell changes during pregnancy in multiple sclerosis. Only in-frame clones appear in the TCRdb table, and some are missing; sequencing was by immunoSEQ multiplex PCR. This sample has just over 55,000 clones; approximately 90% occur once, and the top ten carry around 3.5%. The sequencing here drew on peripheral blood, taken after pregnancy. The receptors originated from a female donor in good health, enrolled as a control in a pregnancy study. Both conserved end residues are part of each CDR3. A D gene is named only where the DNA matches it firmly. Expanded clones get a size class; other rows say once, few or many, or leave the size out.

16,TRBD2,TRBJ2-3,-,TRBV5-1,CASSSTSGGARDTQYF,TGCGCCAGCAGCTCGACTAGCGGGGGGGCTCGAGATACGCAGTATTTT
15,-,TRBJ2-2,medium-sized,TRBV6-4,CASSEFPDKAGELFF,TGTGCCAGCAGTGAATTCCCGGACAAGGCCGGGGAGCTGTTTTTT
13,TRBD2,TRBJ2-7,once,TRBV2,CASSREVVDEQYF,TGTGCCAGCAGCCGGGAGGTAGTGGACGAGCAGTACTTC
14,-,TRBJ1-4,once,TRBV29-1,CSVVPGSRNEKLFF,TGCAGCGTTGTACCAGGCAGCCGGAATGAAAAACTGTTTTTT
15,-,TRBJ1-1,-,TRBV19,CASSSTPFMNTEAFF,TGTGCCAGTAGTTCGACACCCTTTATGAACACTGAAGCTTTCTTT
13,-,TRBJ1-2,once,TRBV6-5,CASSYSPGYGYTF,TGTGCCAGCAGTTACTCGCCGGGCTATGGCTACACCTTC
12,-,TRBJ2-1,-,TRBV7-8,CATETTGGEQFF,TGTGCCACAGAAACAACCGGGGGTGAGCAGTTCTTC
13,-,TRBJ1-1,-,TRBV18,CASSSTGLAEAFF,TGTGCCAGCTCGTCAACAGGGTTAGCTGAAGCTTTCTTT
15,-,TRBJ1-1,-,TRBV7-2,CASSFAAGVNTEAFF,TGTGCCAGCAGCTTCGCGGCAGGGGTGAACACTGAAGCTTTCTTT
16,-,TRBJ1-4,few,TRBV19,CASSPRGRATNEKLFF,TGTGCCAGTAGTCCCCGAGGGCGAGCAACTAATGAAAAACTGTTTTTT
15,-,TRBJ1-2,few,TRBV27,CASRRGQGTNYGYTF,TGTGCCAGCAGACGCGGGCAGGGGACGAACTATGGCTACACCTTC
15,TRBD2,TRBJ2-1,-,TRBV19,CASSISGGPYNEQFF,TGTGCCAGTAGTATCAGCGGGGGACCCTACAATGAGCAGTTCTTC
15,TRBD1,TRBJ2-2,-,TRBV5-1,CASSSGQHNTGELFF,TGCGCCAGCAGCTCGGGACAGCATAACACCGGGGAGCTGTTTTTT
13,-,TRBJ1-1,-,TRBV7-3,CASRKQPNTEAFF,TGTGCCAGCAGGAAGCAACCAAACACTGAAGCTTTCTTT
15,-,TRBJ2-7,medium-sized,TRBV5-1,CASSLRDSTTYEQYF,TGCGCCAGCAGCCTCCGGGACTCTACCACCTACGAGCAGTACTTC
14,TRBD1,TRBJ1-2,-,TRBV19,CASREGQGLYGYTF,TGTGCCAGTAGGGAGGGACAGGGCCTCTATGGCTACACCTTC
16,TRBD2,TRBJ2-1,medium-sized,TRBV4-3,CASSPSSGNPYNEQFF,TGCGCCAGCAGCCCCTCTAGCGGGAACCCCTACAATGAGCAGTTCTTC
17,-,TRBJ1-3,-,TRBV7-7,CASSSRGFGWAGNTIYF,TGTGCTAGCAGCTCTCGGGGATTTGGGTGGGCTGGAAACACCATATATTTT
19,TRBD1,TRBJ2-6,-,TRBV28,CASSLWRGQAGSGANVLTF,TGTGCCAGCAGTTTATGGAGGGGACAGGCGGGCTCCGGGGCCAACGTCCTGACTTTC
22,TRBD2,TRBJ2-1,-,TRBV13,CASSSTNGAPGLAGGPINEQFF,TGTGCCAGCAGCTCCACCAACGGAGCCCCGGGACTAGCGGGAGGCCCCATCAATGAGCAGTTCTTC
19,TRBD1,TRBJ2-1,-,TRBV19,CASSIVGTGVVGSYNEQFF,TGTGCCAGTAGTATAGTGGGGACAGGGGTCGTAGGGTCCTACAATGAGCAGTTCTTC
16,TRBD1,TRBJ1-2,-,TRBV27,CASSFWDRGQGYGYTF,TGTGCCAGCAGTTTCTGGGACAGGGGGCAAGGCTATGGCTACACCTTC
15,TRBD1,TRBJ2-2,-,TRBV6-5,CASSPGQANTGELFF,TGTGCCAGCAGTCCGGGACAGGCGAACACCGGGGAGCTGTTTTTT
14,-,TRBJ2-5,-,TRBV5-1,CASSPQGLGETQYF,TGCGCCAGCAGCCCACAGGGATTGGGAGAGACCCAGTACTTC
15,-,TRBJ1-1,-,TRBV28,CASSLPQGANTEAFF,TGTGCCAGCAGTTTACCACAGGGAGCGAACACTGAAGCTTTCTTT
14,TRBD1,TRBJ1-2,-,TRBV7-2,CASSLDRGRAGYTF,TGTGCCAGCAGCCTCGACAGGGGGCGGGCTGGCTACACCTTC
14,-,TRBJ1-1,-,TRBV18,CASSQASEGTEAFF,TGTGCCAGCTCACAAGCTAGTGAGGGTACTGAAGCTTTCTTT
18,-,TRBJ2-1,-,TRBV21-1,CASSKTGPLSPIYNEQFF,TGTGCCAGCAGCAAAACAGGGCCATTATCCCCCATTTACAATGAGCAGTTCTTC
16,-,TRBJ1-2,-,TRBV5-4,CASSFPGRTANYGYTF,TGTGCCAGCAGCTTCCCCGGGAGGACGGCTAACTATGGCTACACCTTC
14,TRBD1,TRBJ2-7,few,TRBV5-6,CASSSDRGLREQYF,TGTGCCAGCAGCTCGGACAGGGGCCTACGGGAGCAGTACTTC
13,TRBD2,TRBJ2-1,-,TRBV27,CASREGGSGEQFF,TGTGCCAGCCGGGAGGGGGGGTCGGGTGAGCAGTTCTTC
17,TRBD2,TRBJ2-3,-,TRBV27,CASSLGTSGRGTDTQYF,TGTGCCAGCAGTTTAGGGACTAGCGGGAGGGGCACAGATACGCAGTATTTT
16,-,TRBJ1-3,-,TRBV19,CASSTQQESSGNTIYF,TGTGCCAGTAGTACCCAACAGGAATCCTCTGGAAACACCATATATTTT
15,-,TRBJ1-5,-,TRBV2,CASSAERGANQPQHF,TGTGCCAGCAGTGCGGAAAGGGGCGCAAATCAGCCCCAGCATTTT
15,TRBD1,TRBJ2-7,-,TRBV28,CASSLIGQGTSEQYF,TGTGCCAGCAGTTTAATTGGACAGGGGACAAGTGAGCAGTACTTC
14,TRBD2,TRBJ2-5,-,TRBV5-4,CASSPGLGQETQYF,TGTGCCAGCAGCCCGGGACTAGGGCAGGAGACCCAGTACTTC
13,-,TRBJ1-6,-,TRBV13,CASSSGGGLPLHF,TGTGCCAGCAGCTCTGGGGGGGGTCTACCCCTCCACTTT
14,TRBD1,TRBJ1-4,once,TRBV9,CASSFRDSYEKLFF,TGTGCCAGCAGCTTTCGGGACAGTTATGAAAAACTGTTTTTT
13,-,TRBJ1-1,few,TRBV30,CAWSSGLHTEAFF,TGTGCCTGGAGTAGCGGCTTACACACTGAAGCTTTCTTT
16,-,TRBJ1-3,once,TRBV18,CASSPPGAASGNTIYF,TGTGCCAGCTCACCACCAGGGGCAGCCTCTGGAAACACCATATATTTT
13,-,TRBJ1-2,-,TRBV28,CASSPSGSYGYTF,TGTGCCAGCTCCCCCTCCGGGAGCTATGGCTACACCTTC
14,-,TRBJ2-5,-,TRBV9,CASSLSSGQETQYF,TGTGCCAGCAGCCTATCTTCGGGGCAAGAGACCCAGTACTTC
15,-,TRBJ1-4,-,TRBV7-8,CASRSRLLTNEKLFF,TGTGCCAGCAGGTCCCGACTATTAACTAATGAAAAACTGTTTTTT
14,TRBD1,TRBJ2-2,-,TRBV28,CASGLQGAGGELFF,TGTGCCAGCGGACTACAGGGGGCGGGCGGGGAGCTGTTTTTT
14,TRBD2,TRBJ2-4,-,TRBV11-1,CASSLASGGNIQYF,TGTGCCAGCAGCTTAGCTAGCGGGGGAAACATTCAGTACTTC
17,TRBD1,TRBJ1-1,-,TRBV28,CASSLSLIQGKNTEAFF,TGTGCCAGCAGTTTATCCCTAATACAGGGGAAGAACACTGAAGCTTTCTTT
14,-,TRBJ2-4,-,TRBV27,CASSSVLAKNIQYF,TGTGCCAGCAGTTCAGTGTTAGCCAAAAACATTCAGTACTTC
16,TRBD1,TRBJ1-5,-,TRBV4-1,CASSLSGTGDNQPQHF,TGCGCCAGCAGTCTTTCCGGGACAGGGGACAATCAGCCCCAGCATTTT
16,-,TRBJ2-1,-,TRBV4-1,CASSQGTWSSYNEQFF,TGCGCCAGCAGCCAAGGTACCTGGAGCTCCTACAATGAGCAGTTCTTC
18,TRBD2,TRBJ2-3,-,TRBV28,CASKKFGTSGGLTDTQYF,TGTGCCAGCAAAAAGTTCGGGACTAGCGGGGGCCTCACAGATACGCAGTATTTT
15,TRBD1,TRBJ1-1,-,TRBV6-5,CASSASGQARTEAFF,TGTGCCAGCAGTGCCTCCGGACAGGCGAGGACTGAAGCTTTCTTT
12,-,TRBJ1-2,once,TRBV28,CASRPGGFGYTF,TGTGCCAGCAGGCCGGGGGGGTTTGGCTACACCTTC
18,-,TRBJ2-1,-,TRBV7-2,CASSLIRPGTGGSNEQFF,TGTGCCAGCAGCTTAATCCGACCCGGGACTGGCGGTTCCAATGAGCAGTTCTTC
19,-,TRBJ2-6,-,TRBV9,CASSNGGDTRFSGANVLTF,TGTGCCAGCAGCAATGGGGGGGACACCCGTTTCTCTGGGGCCAACGTCCTGACTTTC
14,TRBD1,TRBJ1-4,-,TRBV2,CATRQGLSNEKLFF,TGTGCCACTCGACAGGGGCTATCTAATGAAAAACTGTTTTTT
15,-,TRBJ1-1,-,TRBV6-5,CASSYSGHLPTEAFF,TGTGCCAGCAGTTACTCGGGACACCTCCCCACTGAAGCTTTCTTT
14,-,TRBJ2-2,-,TRBV7-9,CASSLGSGTGELFF,TGTGCCAGCAGCCTAGGATCGGGCACCGGGGAGCTGTTTTTT